The 22 T cell receptor beta chains presented below share a single source sample, sequenced in a study of blood T cell repertoires in COVID-19. Data came from immunoSEQ multiplex PCR; TCRdb stores just in-frame clones and leaves some out. The data contain 150,000 to 200,000 clones, less than 85% of them seen just once; the ten biggest clones take up about 3.5%. The material sequenced was peripheral blood. These receptors all come from a human donor with acute or convalescent COVID-19. The donor label of this sample is uncertain.

The V and J genes are TRBV4-3 and TRBJ1-5, with D uncertain. The V and J ends lost 0 bases and 4 bases respectively, with 13 bases between them. Germline-derived CDR1 and CDR2 are LGHNA and YSLEER. The CDR3 totals 16 residues. CDR3 DNA sequence: TGCGCCAGCAGCCAAGATCTTGGGAGAGGAAATCAGCCCCAGCATTTT. The encoded protein is CASSQDLGRGNQPQHF.

The chain recombines TRBV5-1 with TRBJ2-1, with no clear D. Germline V gene lookup returns CDR1 SGHRS and CDR2 YFSETQ. Trimming shortened V by 1 base and J by 0 bases, and 8 bases separated the two germline ends. The CDR3 extends over 15 amino acids. This CDR3 is CASSLIANSYNEQFF. In DNA, the CDR3 is TGCGCCAGCAGCTTGATTGCTAACTCCTACAATGAGCAGTTCTTC.

For this clone: At one end, the junction sequence differs from germline, possibly due to a read error. V gene TRBV29-1 combines with J gene TRBJ1-2; D perhaps matches TRBD1 (6 bases). The CDR3 has 10 residues. From germline, CDR1 is SQVTM and CDR2 ANQGSEA. DNA for the CDR3: TGCAGCGTTGCGAGGGACATCCTCTCCTTC. Translation gives CSVARDILSF. The variable domain in full, completed from reference TRBV29-1 and TRBJ1-2, reads SAVISQKPSRDICQRGTSLTIQCQVDSQVTMMFWYRQQPGQSLTLIATANQGSEATYESGFVIDKFPISRPNLTFSTLTVSNMSPEDSSIYLCSVARDILSFGSGTRLTVV.

This clone was observed at least ten times. The chain couples TRBV19 to TRBJ2-7; 7 bases agree with TRBD1. The CDR3 is 14 amino acids. Germline lookup yields CDR1 LNHDA and CDR2 SQIVND (reference sequence). After removal of 3 bases from V and 3 bases from J, the junction contained 5 bases not matched to a gene. The CDR3 sequence is CASSIRQGSYEQYF. The DNA for the CDR3 is TGTGCCAGTAGTATCCGACAGGGAAGCTACGAGCAGTACTTC.

The V call is TRBV3-1 (or the pseudogene TRBV3-2), the J call TRBJ2-2; TRBD2 agrees at 8 bases. Per the germline V gene, CDR1 is LGHDT and CDR2 is YNNKEL (reference sequence). Trimming cost V 1 base and J 7 bases; bases outside gene matches: 5. The CDR3 has 15 residues. CDR3 loop: CASSQVAGYVGELFF. For the CDR3, the DNA is TGTGCCAGCAGCCAAGTAGCGGGGTACGTCGGGGAGCTGTTTTTT.

This rearrangement joins TRBV5-1 to TRBJ1-5; 7 nucleotides match TRBD1. V lost 2 bases and J lost 7; bases outside the gene matches: 6. The germline CDR1 and CDR2 sequences are SGHRS and YFSETQ. The CDR3 contains 14 residues. Here the CDR3 reads CASSLQGLDQPQHF. The CDR3 coding sequence is TGCGCCAGCAGCTTACAGGGGCTGGACCAGCCCCAGCATTTT.

The chain employs TRBV28 and TRBJ1-2; 9 nucleotides agree with TRBD1. This CDR3 spans 13 amino acids. The germline V gene encodes CDR1 MDHEN and CDR2 SYDVKM. V lost 6 bases to trimming and J lost 7 bases; unmatched junction nucleotides: 6. The CDR3, as DNA: TGTGCCAGCAGAACCGGGACAGGGATTGGCTACACCTTC. Protein: CASRTGTGIGYTF.

CDR3 residues: CASSSTFGAGGRAEQFF. In nucleotides, the CDR3 is TGTGCCAGCAGTTCGACGTTTGGGGCGGGGGGGCGAGCCGAGCAGTTCTTC. The chain combines TRBV27 with TRBJ2-1; 9 nucleotides agree with TRBD2. This CDR3 has 17 amino acids. Germline trimming cut 4 bases from V and 10 bases from J; bases unmatched to any gene: 17. Per germline, CDR1 MNHEY and CDR2 SMNVEV (reference sequence).

The chain employs TRBV6-5 and TRBJ2-7; 8 bases align to TRBD1. Unmatched junction bases numbered 11, after V lost 4 bases and J lost 6 bases. Looked up from germline, CDR1 is MNHEY and CDR2 is SVGAGI. This CDR3 has 15 residues. The DNA for the CDR3 is TGTGCCAGCAGTTTACCCCGGGACAGGTTAACCGAGCAGTACTTC. It encodes CASSLPRDRLTEQYF.

The chain joins TRBV7-3 to TRBJ2-2; tentatively, D is TRBD2 (6 bases). Trimming took off 5 bases at V and 0 bases at J, with 22 bases between the two ends. This CDR3 has 19 amino acids. The germline CDR1 and CDR2 sequences are SGHTA and FQGTGA. The CDR3 sequence is CASSPGVGRETANTGELFF. CDR3 in DNA: TGTGCCAGCAGCCCGGGGGTTGGCCGGGAGACCGCGAACACCGGGGAGCTGTTTTTT.

This clone turned up a few times. The same CDR3 can be traced to other DNA sequences in this sample. The chain uses TRBV7-9 and TRBJ2-1; TRBD2 matches 10 bases. Germline V lookup: CDR1 SEHNR, CDR2 FQNEAQ (reference sequence). This CDR3 is 15 amino acids long. The junction had 0 bases not matched to a gene; V was cut back by 0 bases and J by 4 bases. The CDR3 region is CASSLAAGGYNEQFF. The CDR3 DNA reads TGTGCCAGCAGCTTAGCAGCGGGGGGGTACAATGAGCAGTTCTTC.

CDR3 nucleotides: TGTGCCAGCAGCCAAGATGTTGGCAGCCTCAGGAAGAAACTGTTTTTT. Its protein is CASSQDVGSLRKKLFF. V usage is TRBV14 and J usage is TRBJ1-4; D gene ambiguous. Germline assignment: CDR1 SGHDN and CDR2 FVKESK. V was trimmed by 0 bases and J by 11 bases, leaving 19 bases between them. This CDR3 spans 16 amino acids.

The chain uses TRBV7-2 and TRBJ2-5, with D possibly being TRBD2 (5 bases). This CDR3 spans 13 amino acids. V lost 5 bases, J lost 3 bases, and 10 bases lay in between. Germline CDR1 is SGHTA and CDR2 is FQGNSA. As DNA, the CDR3 is TGTGCCAGCAGCCTTCAGCGGAAAGAGACCCAGTACTTC. It codes for CASSLQRKETQYF.

The chain links TRBV7-9 to TRBJ1-3, with 9 positions matching TRBD1. This CDR3 is built from 17 residues. The germline V gene encodes CDR1 SEHNR and CDR2 FQNEAQ (reference sequence). V lost 5 bases to trimming and J lost 0 bases; unmatched junction nucleotides: 8. CDR3 nucleotides: TGTGCCAGCAGCGCCCTGGGACAGGGTCTCTCTGGAAACACCATATATTTT. This encodes CASSALGQGLSGNTIYF.

V gene TRBV7-2 combines with J gene TRBJ1-2; D may be TRBD1 (6 bases). The germline V and J ends were trimmed by 2 bases and 0 bases, with 10 bases remaining between them. This CDR3 region has 15 residues. Germline V gives CDR1 SGHTA, CDR2 FQGNSA. The CDR3 loop is CASSLIQGANYGYTF. Here the CDR3 DNA reads TGTGCCAGCAGCTTAATACAGGGAGCTAACTATGGCTACACCTTC.

This clone was observed once. J is TRBJ2-7 and V is TRBV4-3; weak D call: TRBD1 (5 bases). Germline-derived CDR1 and CDR2 are LGHNA and YSLEER. V shed 0 bases and J shed 2 bases, with 11 bases lying between them. The CDR3 spans 15 residues. The CDR3 here is CASSQEPTATYEQYF. CDR3 nucleotides: TGCGCCAGCAGCCAAGAACCGACAGCAACCTACGAGCAGTACTTC.

The chain couples TRBV5-1 to TRBJ2-3, with 11 positions matching TRBD2. This CDR3 has 19 residues. In germline, CDR1 is SGHRS, CDR2 YFSETQ. The ends lost 0 bases at V and 1 base at J; junction bases unmatched: 10. CDR3 bases: TGCGCCAGCAGCTTGGGTGGGGGACTAGCGGTCCGGGGCACAGATACGCAGTATTTT. As protein: CASSLGGGLAVRGTDTQYF.

This clone occurred once. The chain has TRBV27 and TRBJ1-4; D ambiguous. Germline CDR1 and CDR2: MNHEY and SMNVEV (reference sequence). This CDR3 has 13 residues. Trimming took off 7 bases at V and 10 bases at J, with 16 bases between the two ends. CDR3 residues: CASTTLRSPKLFF. For the CDR3, the DNA is TGTGCCAGCACAACACTACGTTCACCAAAACTGTTTTTT.

The rearrangement links TRBV5-1 to TRBJ1-1; no clear D. CDR3 length: 14 residues. Germline V gene data show CDR1 as SGHRS and CDR2 as YFSETQ. Trimming shortened V by 5 bases and J by 0 bases, and 11 bases separated the two germline ends. The CDR3 loop reads CASSVQVLNTEAFF. Here the CDR3 DNA reads TGCGCCAGCAGTGTTCAGGTACTGAACACTGAAGCTTTCTTT.

The rearrangement uses TRBV20-1 and TRBJ1-1; D unresolved. Trimming cost V 4 bases and J 4 bases, with 4 bases left between them. There are 10 residues in the CDR3. Germline CDR1 is DFQATT and CDR2 is SNEGSKA (reference sequence). The CDR3 DNA is TGCAGTGCTATACTCACTGAAGCTTTCTTT. It encodes CSAILTEAFF.

The rearrangement uses TRBV5-1 and TRBJ1-4; D might be TRBD1 (6 bases). Trimming took 4 bases from V and 8 from J, leaving 12 bases between them. Germline loops: CDR1 SGHRS, CDR2 YFSETQ. The CDR3 has 13 amino acids. The CDR3 protein is CASSEQGTEKLFF. The CDR3 nucleotides are TGCGCCAGCAGCGAACAGGGAACCGAAAAACTGTTTTTT.

The V call is TRBV18, the J call TRBJ1-5, with D unresolved. In germline, CDR1 is KGHSH, CDR2 LQKENI. Between the trimmed V and J ends, which lost 3 bases and 2 bases, there was a span of 8 bases. This CDR3 spans 14 amino acids. The CDR3 DNA reads TGTGCCAGCTCACCGGAGTCGGGCAATCAGCCCCAGCATTTT. It yields the protein CASSPESGNQPQHF.